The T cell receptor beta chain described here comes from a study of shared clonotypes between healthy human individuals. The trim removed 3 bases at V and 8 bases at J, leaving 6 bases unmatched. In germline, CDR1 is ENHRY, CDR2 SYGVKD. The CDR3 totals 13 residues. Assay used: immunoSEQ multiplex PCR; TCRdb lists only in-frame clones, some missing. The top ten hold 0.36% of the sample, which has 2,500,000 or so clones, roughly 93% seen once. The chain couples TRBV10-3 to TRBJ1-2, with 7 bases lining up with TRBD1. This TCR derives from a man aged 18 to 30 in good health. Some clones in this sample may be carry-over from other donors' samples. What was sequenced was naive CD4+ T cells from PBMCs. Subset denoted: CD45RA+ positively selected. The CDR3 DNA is TGTGCCATCAGTGACGGGACAGCACGAGGCTACACCTTC. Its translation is CAISDGTARGYTF.